This is a list of T cell receptor beta chains from one sample in a study of CD8 T cells in Susac syndrome. One entry per CDR3 protein results from TCRdb running MiXCR on the immunoSEQ multiplex PCR reads. The table has some 120,000 distinct CDR3 sequences, approximately 95% seen once. The sequencing input was CD8+ T cells from PBMCs. Receptor source: a human donor with multiple sclerosis. Each CDR3 is given without its conserved first and last residue. Fields, in order: D gene, V gene, CDR3 length, CDR3 protein. A D gene is named only where the DNA matches it firmly.

>-|TRBV7-9|12
ASRVGGNTGELF
>-|TRBV6-5|13
ASSIGVIGSGELF
>TRBD1|TRBV7-3|13
ASSLHGGRGRGYT
>-|TRBV28|10
ASSPGHDGQY
>-|TRBV6-1|14
ASSEGPGPTSYEQY
>TRBD2|TRBV7-6|13
ASSLSGKSTDTQY
>-|TRBV6-2/TRBV6-3|12
ASKMSNQRNEQY
>-|TRBV29-1|11
SVTPRETYGYT
>-|TRBV3-1|13
ASRRESYENTEAF
>TRBD1|TRBV27|10
ASSPMDREQF
>TRBD1|TRBV5-6|14
ASSPIPGQGFDEQF
>-|TRBV24-1|13
ATAGRQGGPTEAF
>-|TRBV6-5|11
ASSYSKNTEAF
>-|TRBV6-6|12
ASRYWGSEQPQH
>-|TRBV27|14
ASSPPFGPYTGELF
>-|TRBV13|13
ASSRNREVPYGYT
>-|TRBV3-1|13
ASSPGRVASYGYT